Listed below are T cell receptor beta chains from one sample, sequenced in a study of T cells in Graves' hyperthyroidism and ophthalmopathy. Using its own MiXCR run on the multiplex PCR reads, TCRdb lists one record per CDR3 protein. The sample holds about 480,000 distinct CDR3 sequences, approximately 15% seen once. The sample comprised blood. The source of these receptors is a woman aged 18-29 years with Graves' hyperthyroidism. Each CDR3 is given with its conserved first and last residue. Each record gives: D gene, clone size, J gene, CDR3 length, V gene, CDR3 protein, CDR3 DNA. The D gene is left open where the match is weak. Expanded clones get a size class; other rows say once, few or many, or leave the size out.

TRBD2 many TRBJ2-1 15 TRBV5-1 CASSPPGGSGNEQFF TGCGCCAGCAGCCCCCCGGGCGGGAGTGGTAATGAGCAGTTCTTC
NA few TRBJ1-1 11 TRBV6-2/TRBV6-3 CASSDTTEAFF TGTGCCAGCAGCGACACCACTGAAGCTTTCTTT
NA NA TRBJ2-7 15 TRBV6-1 CASRDRDATSYEQYF TGTGCCAGCAGGGACCGGGACGCGACCTCCTACGAGCAGTACTTC
TRBD1 many TRBJ2-7 14 TRBV5-1 CASSPDRVPYEQYF TGCGCCAGCAGCCCCGACAGGGTTCCGTACGAGCAGTACTTC
TRBD1 many TRBJ2-1 16 TRBV7-3 CASSLTGQGNYNEQFF TGTGCCAGCAGCTTAACCGGACAGGGGAACTACAATGAGCAGTTCTTC
TRBD2 many TRBJ2-1 17 TRBV27 CASSLGLAASSYNEQFF TGTGCCAGCAGTTTGGGACTAGCGGCTAGCTCCTACAATGAGCAGTTCTTC
TRBD2 NA TRBJ2-4 19 TRBV19 CASSIYPVVAGGAKNIQYF TGTGCCAGTAGTATCTACCCCGTGGTAGCGGGGGGAGCCAAAAACATTCAGTACTTC
NA NA TRBJ1-1 15 TRBV6-5 CASSFRDPAPREAFF TGTGCCAGCAGTTTCCGGGACCCGGCCCCCCGTGAAGCTTTCTTT
NA many TRBJ1-4 13 TRBV12-3/TRBV12-4 CASSFSLNEKLFF TGTGCCAGCAGTTTTTCCCTTAATGAAAAACTGTTTTTT
NA many TRBJ2-3 16 TRBV4-1 CASSQDALVSTDTQYF TGCGCCAGCAGCCAAGATGCTCTGGTGAGCACAGATACGCAGTATTTT
NA many TRBJ2-3 16 TRBV7-2 CASSAIGGRVTDTQYF TGTGCCAGCAGCGCCATAGGTGGGCGGGTCACAGATACGCAGTATTTT
NA many TRBJ1-1 16 TRBV3-1 CASSPFPRGLTTEAFF TGTGCCAGCAGCCCTTTTCCCCGGGGACTGACCACTGAAGCTTTCTTT
NA NA TRBJ2-7 15 TRBV10-3 CAIKSTGTVNYEQYF TGTGCCATCAAGTCGACCGGGACGGTAAACTACGAGCAGTACTTC
NA NA TRBJ1-5 14 TRBV20-1 CSARDRGLKGPQHF TGCAGTGCTAGAGATCGAGGTCTCAAAGGGCCCCAGCATTTT
NA many TRBJ1-2 12 TRBV2 CASSKDNYGYTF TGTGCCAGCAGTAAGGATAACTATGGCTACACCTTC
NA many TRBJ2-3 14 TRBV28 CASSPTGEVDTQYF TGTGCCAGCAGTCCGACAGGAGAAGTAGATACGCAGTATTTT
NA few TRBJ1-1 15 TRBV7-9 CASSWGGGDSAEAFF TGTGCCAGCAGCTGGGGGGGAGGGGATTCAGCTGAAGCTTTCTTT
NA many TRBJ2-7 15 TRBV12-5 CARPPRDLGSYEQYF TGTGCTAGGCCCCCCAGGGACTTAGGATCGTACGAGCAGTACTTC
TRBD1 few TRBJ2-6 17 TRBV13 CASSLDRGAPGANVLTF TGTGCCAGCAGCTTAGACAGGGGGGCCCCTGGGGCCAACGTCCTGACTTTC
TRBD1 NA TRBJ1-1 15 TRBV28 CASSLGDRGGTEAFF TGTGCCAGCAGTTTGGGGGACAGGGGCGGCACTGAAGCTTTCTTT
NA NA TRBJ1-5 12 TRBV19 CASSTFNQPQHF TGTGCCAGTAGTACCTTCAATCAGCCCCAGCATTTT
TRBD2 many TRBJ2-2 15 TRBV28 CASSSREAHTGELFF TGTGCCAGCAGTTCGCGGGAGGCCCACACCGGGGAGCTGTTTTTT
TRBD2 many TRBJ2-3 14 TRBV11-3 CASNIAGGADTQYF TGTGCCAGCAACATAGCGGGAGGGGCAGATACGCAGTATTTT
NA few TRBJ2-7 15 TRBV4-1 CASSPLARSSYEQYF TGCGCCAGCAGCCCACTGGCCAGGAGCTCCTACGAGCAGTACTTC
NA many TRBJ2-3 12 TRBV20-1 CSDRAPTDTQYF TGCAGTGACAGGGCACCCACAGATACGCAGTATTTT
NA many TRBJ1-3 14 TRBV30 CAWNVGGTGNTIYF TGTGCCTGGAACGTGGGGGGGACTGGAAACACCATATATTTT
NA many TRBJ2-7 14 TRBV2 CASSEGLGSYEQYF TGTGCCAGCAGTGAGGGACTGGGATCCTACGAGCAGTACTTC
TRBD2 once TRBJ2-1 16 TRBV4-1 CASSQEVGTNYNEQFF TGCGCCAGCAGCCAAGAAGTCGGGACTAACTACAATGAGCAGTTCTTC
NA many TRBJ2-5 16 TRBV5-8 CASSAPRGGWEETQYF TGTGCCAGCAGCGCCCCGCGGGGAGGATGGGAAGAGACCCAGTACTTC
TRBD2 once TRBJ2-1 17 TRBV30 CAWDGRRTSGRGNEQFF TGTGCCTGGGATGGGCGCCGGACTAGCGGGAGGGGGAATGAGCAGTTCTTC
NA many TRBJ2-1 14 TRBV5-1 CASSSGYSYNEQFF TGCGCCAGCAGCAGCGGGTACTCCTACAATGAGCAGTTCTTC
NA NA TRBJ2-5 14 TRBV12-3/TRBV12-4 CASSFDGRTETQYF TGTGCCAGCAGTTTCGACGGCAGAACGGAGACCCAGTACTTC
NA many TRBJ2-4 16 TRBV12-3/TRBV12-4 CASSLSSRRAKNIQYF TGTGCCAGCAGTTTGTCCTCGCGACGGGCCAAAAACATTCAGTACTTC
NA many TRBJ2-3 13 TRBV11-1 CASSSQVVDTQYF TGTGCCAGCAGCTCCCAGGTGGTAGATACGCAGTATTTT
NA few TRBJ1-1 13 TRBV20-1 CSVQGPPNTEAFF TGCAGTGTCCAGGGACCCCCGAACACTGAAGCTTTCTTT
NA few TRBJ1-5 15 TRBV27 CASSLKGGGRGTQHF TGTGCCAGCAGTTTAAAGGGGGGGGGCCGGGGGACCCAGCATTTT
NA NA TRBJ2-6 15 TRBV9 CASSVGKSGANVLTF TGTGCCAGCAGCGTGGGGAAATCCGGGGCCAACGTCCTGACTTTC
NA many TRBJ2-2 13 TRBV12-3/TRBV12-4 CASSSLPAGELFF TGTGCCAGCAGCTCCCTTCCGGCCGGGGAGCTGTTTTTT
NA many TRBJ2-4 18 TRBV3-1 CASSQGLGGGRRKNIQYF TGTGCCAGCAGCCAAGGGCTTGGAGGGGGCAGACGGAAAAACATTCAGTACTTC
TRBD1 NA TRBJ1-5 13 TRBV20-1 CSAGQRSNQPQHF TGCAGTGCGGGACAGAGAAGCAATCAGCCCCAGCATTTT
TRBD1 many TRBJ1-2 12 TRBV20-1 CSAVQGPQGYTF TGCAGTGCTGTACAGGGGCCGCAGGGCTACACCTTC
NA many TRBJ2-3 16 TRBV10-3 CAIRGASGSSTDTQYF TGTGCCATCAGGGGAGCGTCGGGGTCTAGCACAGATACGCAGTATTTT
NA many TRBJ2-1 12 TRBV3-1 CASSSNGNEQFF TGTGCCAGCAGCTCCAACGGGAATGAGCAGTTCTTC
NA many TRBJ1-2 15 TRBV11-2 CASSLDSTTNYGYTF TGTGCCAGCAGCTTAGATTCAACAACTAACTATGGCTACACCTTC
NA many TRBJ2-7 15 TRBV20-1 CSARDPNGQAYEQYF TGCAGTGCTAGAGATCCAAACGGACAAGCTTACGAGCAGTACTTC
NA many TRBJ2-1 14 TRBV5-1 CASSFVPVPDEQFF TGCGCCAGCAGCTTCGTTCCTGTTCCAGATGAGCAGTTCTTC
TRBD1 NA TRBJ2-3 15 TRBV4-1 CASSLGEGATDTQYF TGCGCCAGCAGCCTAGGAGAGGGGGCCACAGATACGCAGTATTTT
NA NA TRBJ1-1 15 TRBV7-8 CASRKIREAATEAFF TGTGCCAGCAGAAAGATCAGGGAAGCGGCCACTGAAGCTTTCTTT
NA many TRBJ1-1 11 TRBV7-2 CASSLGFEAFF TGTGCCAGCAGCTTGGGGTTTGAAGCTTTCTTT
TRBD1 few TRBJ1-2 14 TRBV29-1 CSVDRGQGSYGYTF TGCAGCGTCGACCGAGGACAGGGGAGCTATGGCTACACCTTC
NA NA TRBJ2-1 9 TRBV7-2 CASTIYQFF TGTGCCAGCACCATTTATCAGTTCTTC
TRBD2 many TRBJ2-1 13 TRBV20-1 CSAPILADNEQFF TGCAGTGCCCCGATTCTAGCGGACAATGAGCAGTTCTTC
NA NA TRBJ1-2 15 TRBV29-1 CSVDRGNTANYGYTF TGCAGCGTTGACCGAGGGAACACCGCTAACTATGGCTACACCTTC